Shown below are 19 T cell receptor beta chains from a single sample sequenced in a study of T-cell reconstitution after alpha-beta-depleted transplantation in children. Unique molecular identifiers were incorporated into the prepared TCRbeta library. One entry per CDR3 protein results from TCRdb running MiXCR on the PCR reads. The sample carries about 110,000 distinct CDR3 sequences, approximately 10% recorded once. This material consisted of PBMCs, taken before TCRalphabeta/CD19-depleted stem cell transplant. All receptors come from a boy between 2 and 15 years old with acute lymphoblastic leukemia, due to receive a stem cell transplant.

This clonotype occurred a few times. This chain uses TRBV25-1 with TRBJ1-1; tentatively, D is TRBD1 (6 bases). CDR3 size: 14 residues. V was clipped by 4 bases and J by 4 bases, with 13 bases between them. Germline assignment: CDR1 MGHDK and CDR2 SYGVNS. The DNA for the CDR3 is TGTGCCAGCAGTGGCAGGGGTAGGGGCACTGAAGCTTTCTTT. Encoded protein: CASSGRGRGTEAFF.

This clonotype was counted between two and nine times. The chain carries TRBV11-2 and TRBJ2-3; no clear D. V was pared by 5 bases and J by 2 bases, with 11 bases between. CDR3 size: 14 residues. Germline loops: CDR1 SGHAT, CDR2 FQNNGV. The DNA of the CDR3 is TGTGCCAGCAGCCCCATTGTGTCCACAGATACGCAGTATTTT. It encodes CASSPIVSTDTQYF.

This clonotype showed up just a few times. This chain links TRBV11-2 with TRBJ2-1; a possible D gene is TRBD1 (6 bases). Trimming removed 2 bases from V and 3 bases from J, with 11 bases in between. This CDR3 contains 15 residues. In germline, CDR1 is SGHAT, CDR2 FQNNGV. CDR3 in DNA: TGTGCCAGCAGCTTATTTGGACAGATCTACAATGAGCAGTTCTTC. Translated, it gives CASSLFGQIYNEQFF.

The chain uses TRBV27 and TRBJ1-1; D gene uncertain. The ends were cut back, 2 bases at V and 0 bases at J, with 10 bases in the middle. Looked up from germline, CDR1 is MNHEY and CDR2 is SMNVEV (reference sequence). This CDR3 has 15 residues. Written as DNA, the CDR3 is TGTGCCAGCAGTTTAATTGGGGATATGAACACTGAAGCTTTCTTT. Protein sequence: CASSLIGDMNTEAFF.

This clonotype was counted many times. V gene TRBV6-5 combines with J gene TRBJ2-1; 12 bases align to TRBD2. V shed 5 bases, J shed 7 bases, and the junction held 6 bases outside the gene matches. The CDR3 totals 15 residues. From germline, CDR1 is MNHEY and CDR2 SVGAGI. The CDR3 DNA sequence: TGTGCCAGCAGTACGACTAGCGGGAGCACAAATGAGCAGTTCTTC. Translated: CASSTTSGSTNEQFF.

A few counts support this clonotype. This chain links TRBV5-5 with TRBJ2-3, with 8 bases lining up with TRBD1. Germline CDR1 reads SGHKS; CDR2 reads YYEKEE (reference sequence). V shed 2 bases and J 5 bases; nucleotides not matched to a gene: 7. The CDR3 contains 15 residues. CDR3 region: CASSFKGQGRDTQYF. Here the CDR3 DNA reads TGTGCCAGCAGCTTCAAAGGACAGGGTCGAGATACGCAGTATTTT.

Comment on this clonotype: A much larger clone lies one base from this, so it may be a read error. The chain combines TRBV5-1 with TRBJ2-2, with 7 bases fitting TRBD1. Germline V gene lookup returns CDR1 SGHRS and CDR2 YFSETQ. The ends lost 3 bases at V and 9 bases at J; junction bases unmatched: 11. The CDR3 consists of 15 residues. CDR3 in amino acids: CASSWTGRNSRELFF. For the CDR3, the DNA is TGCGCCAGCAGCTGGACAGGTCGAAACTCCCGGGAGCTGTTTTTT.

This clonotype was detected ten times or more. The chain uses TRBV5-6 and TRBJ2-3; the D is unclear. Germline CDR1 and CDR2: SGHDT and YYEEEE. V dropped 0 bases and J dropped 1 base, with 3 bases sitting between them. This CDR3 is 13 amino acids long. The CDR3, as DNA: TGTGCCAGCAGCTTGGAGGGCACAGATACGCAGTATTTT. Amino acids: CASSLEGTDTQYF.

V usage is TRBV6-2 or TRBV6-3 and J usage is TRBJ2-1; 8 nucleotides agree with TRBD2. Unmatched junction bases numbered 4, after V lost 5 bases and J lost 4 bases. The CDR3 has 14 residues. CDR1 and CDR2 from the germline V gene are MNHEY and SVGEGT. The CDR3 protein is CASSPTSEYNEQFF. The CDR3 DNA reads TGTGCCAGCAGTCCGACTAGCGAGTACAATGAGCAGTTCTTC.

The V call is TRBV7-9, the J call TRBJ2-5, with D maybe TRBD2 (6 bases). This CDR3 region has 14 residues. Per the germline V gene, CDR1 is SEHNR and CDR2 is FQNEAQ (reference sequence). V was trimmed by 5 bases and J by 5 bases, leaving 15 bases between them. The CDR3 coding sequence is TGTGCCAGCAGCCCAACCATGGCGGGGGAGACCCAGTACTTC. It yields the protein CASSPTMAGETQYF. The full variable domain, with the rest looked up from reference TRBV7-9 and TRBJ2-5, is DTGVSQNPRHKITKRGQNVTFRCDPISEHNRLYWYRQTLGQGPEFLTYFQNEAQLEKSRLLSDRFSAERPKGSFSTLEIQRTEQGDSAMYLCASSPTMAGETQYFGPGTRLLVL.

There are a few counts of this clonotype. J is TRBJ2-3 and V is TRBV29-1, with D unresolved. This CDR3 comprises 12 residues. In germline, CDR1 is SQVTM, CDR2 ANQGSEA. V lost 4 bases to trimming and J lost 4 bases, with 9 bases between them. CDR3 region: CSVGVLADTQYF. Written as DNA, the CDR3 is TGCAGCGTTGGGGTGTTGGCAGATACGCAGTATTTT.

The J gene is TRBJ2-7, the V gene TRBV5-5; D gene uncertain. Germline CDR1 SGHKS, CDR2 YYEKEE (reference sequence). V dropped 7 bases and J dropped 2 bases, with 16 bases sitting between them. This CDR3 is 14 amino acids long. CDR3 amino acids: CASGFIGITYEQYF. Written as DNA, the CDR3 is TGTGCCAGCGGTTTTATAGGTATAACCTACGAGCAGTACTTC.

This chain uses TRBV25-1 with TRBJ2-1, with D hard to call. Germline CDR1 and CDR2: MGHDK and SYGVNS. This CDR3 comprises 14 residues. With 7 bases removed from V and 5 bases from J, the gap between germline ends came to 15 bases. CDR3 nucleotides: TGTGCCAGCAACTCAGAGGCTAGAGACAATGAGCAGTTCTTC. Translation: CASNSEARDNEQFF. The whole variable domain, remainder taken from reference TRBV25-1 and TRBJ2-1, is EADIYQTPRYLVIGTGKKITLECSQTMGHDKMYWYQQDPGMELHLIHYSYGVNSTEKGDLSSESTVSRIRTEHFPLTLESARPSHTSQYLCASNSEARDNEQFFGPGTRLTVL.

This clonotype was detected a few times. V gene TRBV29-1 combines with J gene TRBJ2-3, with TRBD1 matching 7 bases. Germline V gene lookup returns CDR1 SQVTM and CDR2 ANQGSEA. V gave up 6 bases and J gave up 1 base; unmatched junction bases: 4. The CDR3 has 13 amino acids. CDR3 sequence (DNA): TGCAGCGTGGGACAGAGCCGCACAGATACGCAGTATTTT. Residues: CSVGQSRTDTQYF.

The CDR3 nucleotides are TGCGCCAGCAGCCCCCCGGGACCACACACCGGGGAGCTGTTTTTT. Encoded protein: CASSPPGPHTGELFF. The chain combines TRBV10-2 with TRBJ2-2; D may be TRBD1 or TRBD2 (5 bases each). There are 15 residues in the CDR3. Germline V gives CDR1 WSHSY, CDR2 SAAADI. V lost 6 bases, J lost 3 bases, and 14 bases lay in between.

The V gene is TRBV20-1, the J gene TRBJ2-3; 14 bases fit TRBD2. Trimming cost V 5 bases and J 5 bases; bases outside gene matches: 6. The length of the CDR3 is 15 residues. Germline CDR1 and CDR2: DFQATT and SNEGSKA (reference sequence). The CDR3 DNA reads as TGCAGTGCTCTAACCGGGACTAGCGGGAGAGATACGCAGTATTTT. Protein product: CSALTGTSGRDTQYF.

This clonotype was seen more than once but under ten times. The chain uses TRBV5-1 and TRBJ1-5; D is possibly TRBD1 (5 bases). The germline V gene encodes CDR1 SGHRS and CDR2 YFSETQ. V dropped 0 bases and J dropped 0 bases, with 7 bases sitting between them. CDR3 length equals 15 residues. The CDR3 loop is CASSLEGNSNQPQHF. The DNA of the CDR3 is TGCGCCAGCAGCTTGGAGGGGAATAGCAATCAGCCCCAGCATTTT.

About this clonotype itself: A much larger clone differs by one base, so this may be a read error. Since the CDR3 does not end with the conserved phenylalanine or tryptophan, this likely comes from a read error. The genes are TRBV5-1 and TRBJ1-1; D perhaps matches TRBD1 (6 bases). This CDR3 region has 15 residues. The germline CDR1 and CDR2 sequences are SGHRS and YFSETQ. With 0 bases removed from V and 1 base from J, the gap between germline ends came to 10 bases. This CDR3 reads CASSLAGTPNTEAFY. DNA for the CDR3: TGCGCCAGCAGCTTGGCCGGGACACCGAACACTGAAGCTTTCTAT.

This chain joins TRBV14 and TRBJ2-2; D is uncertain. Trimming pared 1 base from V and 7 bases from J, leaving 7 bases between. There are 13 residues in the CDR3. CDR1 SGHDN and CDR2 FVKESK come from the germline V gene. The CDR3 DNA reads TGTGCCAGCAGCCAAGTACAGTTCGGGGAGCTGTTTTTT. It is translated as CASSQVQFGELFF.